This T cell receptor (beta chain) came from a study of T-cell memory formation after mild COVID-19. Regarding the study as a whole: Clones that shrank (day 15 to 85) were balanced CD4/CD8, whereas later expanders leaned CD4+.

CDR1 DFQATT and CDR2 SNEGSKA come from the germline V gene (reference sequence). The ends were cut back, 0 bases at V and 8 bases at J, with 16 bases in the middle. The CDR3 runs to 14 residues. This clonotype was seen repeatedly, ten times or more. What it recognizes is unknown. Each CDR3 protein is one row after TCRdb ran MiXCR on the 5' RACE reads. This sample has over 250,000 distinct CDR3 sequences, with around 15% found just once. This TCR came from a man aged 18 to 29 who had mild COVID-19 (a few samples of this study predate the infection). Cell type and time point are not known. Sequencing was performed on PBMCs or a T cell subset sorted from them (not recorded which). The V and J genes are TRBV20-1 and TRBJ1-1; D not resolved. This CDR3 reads CSARDQQSRKEAFF. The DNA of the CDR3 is TGCAGTGCTAGAGATCAACAGTCTAGAAAAGAAGCTTTCTTT.